Following are 22 T cell receptor beta chains from one sample sequenced in a study of blood T cell repertoires in COVID-19. Profiling relied on immunoSEQ multiplex PCR, and the TCRdb table lists in-frame clones only, not all of them. The sample has over 150,000 clones, almost 80% seen once; the top ten hold 17%. The source material was PBMCs or T cells enriched from blood (not recorded which). The receptors stem from a woman between 45 and 60 years old who had recovered from COVID-19.

The chain joins TRBV7-9 to TRBJ1-2; D is uncertain. Germline CDR1 reads SEHNR; CDR2 reads FQNEAQ (reference sequence). The CDR3 spans 12 residues. The V end was cut by 10 bases, the J end by 3 bases, with 12 bases between. CDR3 coding DNA: TGTGCCACAACTGATATCGACTATGGCTACACCTTC. Protein: CATTDIDYGYTF. Complete variable domain (other parts from reference TRBV7-9 and TRBJ1-2): DTGVSQNPRHKITKRGQNVTFRCDPISEHNRLYWYRQTLGQGPEFLTYFQNEAQLEKSRLLSDRFSAERPKGSFSTLEIQRTEQGDSAMYLCATTDIDYGYTFGSGTRLTVV.

The chain has TRBV28 and TRBJ2-7; 12 bases line up with TRBD2. This CDR3 spans 16 amino acids. The V gene end was trimmed by 5 bases and the J gene end by 0 bases; junction bases not matched to a gene: 5. Looked up from germline, CDR1 is MDHEN and CDR2 is SYDVKM. The CDR3 region is CASSALGLAGSYEQYF. The CDR3 coding sequence is TGTGCCAGCAGTGCCCTGGGACTAGCGGGCTCCTACGAGCAGTACTTC.

The chain combines TRBV4-1 with TRBJ2-7, with D possibly TRBD2 on 6 matching bases. Trimming removed 6 bases from V and 0 bases from J, with 30 bases in between. The CDR3 is made up of 20 amino acids. Germline V gives CDR1 MGHRA, CDR2 YSYEKL. The DNA of the CDR3 is TGCGCCAGCAGTCCCAGTTTTCGGGACTCGAAACCCGCAGACTCCTACGAGCAGTACTTC. Its protein is CASSPSFRDSKPADSYEQYF.

V and J are TRBV9 and TRBJ2-1; the match to TRBD1 covers 8 bases. This CDR3 is 15 amino acids long. J lost 6 bases, V lost 0 bases, and 5 bases had no gene match. Germline V gene sequence: CDR1 SGDLS, CDR2 YYNGEE. CDR3 nucleotide sequence: TGTGCCAGCAGCGTAGAAGGACAGGGAGGCAATGAGCAGTTCTTC. As protein: CASSVEGQGGNEQFF. Variable domain in full (rest from reference TRBV9 and TRBJ2-1): DSGVTQTPKHLITATGQRVTLRCSPRSGDLSVYWYQQSLDQGLQFLIQYYNGEERAKGNILERFSAQQFPDLHSELNLSSLELGDSALYFCASSVEGQGGNEQFFGPGTRLTVL.

This chain uses TRBV19 with TRBJ1-6, with D perhaps TRBD1 (5 bases). The length of the CDR3 is 16 residues. V lost 4 bases to trimming and J lost 6 bases, with 16 bases between them. CDR1 and CDR2 from the germline V gene are LNHDA and SQIVND (reference sequence). CDR3 protein: CASSRSNTGSNSPLHF. The CDR3 DNA sequence: TGTGCCAGTAGTAGGTCGAACACAGGATCTAATTCACCCCTCCACTTT.

The J gene is TRBJ1-4, the V gene TRBV28; D gene ambiguous. With 4 bases removed from V and 1 base from J, the gap between germline ends came to 7 bases. CDR1 is MDHEN, CDR2 SYDVKM, per germline. CDR3 length equals 14 residues. In DNA form, the CDR3 reads TGTGCCAGCAGTTCCTCTCTAACTAATGAAAAACTGTTTTTT. Amino acid sequence: CASSSSLTNEKLFF.

The chain couples TRBV28 to TRBJ1-2; TRBD1 matches at 7 bases. V lost 6 bases to trimming and J lost 4 bases; unmatched junction nucleotides: 14. This CDR3 has 16 residues. Germline CDR1 and CDR2: MDHEN and SYDVKM. CDR3 bases: TGTGCCAGCAGCCTCGACAGGGCCTCGTCCCCCTATGGCTACACCTTC. Its translation: CASSLDRASSPYGYTF.

This clone was recorded once. Germline and junction disagree at one end, which may indicate a read error. J is TRBJ2-4 and V is TRBV27, with 7 bases matching TRBD2. CDR3 length equals 18 residues. The germline V gene encodes CDR1 MNHEY and CDR2 SMNVEV (reference sequence). This CDR3 reads CASSLSLGLGGAKNIQYF. The CDR3 DNA reads TGTGCCAGCAGCTTATCATTGGGGTTGGGGGGGGCCAAAAACATTCAGTACTTC.

The rearrangement links TRBV28 to TRBJ2-2; 7 bases are shared with TRBD2. CDR1 and CDR2 (germline): MDHEN, SYDVKM. V lost 5 bases and J lost 1; bases outside the gene matches: 10. This CDR3 is 17 amino acids long. CDR3 sequence: CASSASWGLQNTGELFF. CDR3 nucleotide sequence: TGTGCCAGCAGTGCTTCGTGGGGACTACAGAACACCGGGGAGCTGTTTTTT.

The chain joins TRBV7-9 to TRBJ1-5; D may be TRBD1 (5 bases). CDR1 SEHNR and CDR2 FQNEAQ come from the germline V gene (reference sequence). Trimming pared 0 bases from V and 7 bases from J, leaving 22 bases between. The CDR3 is made up of 18 amino acids. CDR3 amino acids: CASSLARGAPGRRQPQHF. The CDR3 DNA reads as TGTGCCAGCAGCTTAGCCCGAGGGGCCCCCGGGAGACGGCAGCCCCAGCATTTT. The full variable domain, completed using reference TRBV7-9 and TRBJ1-5, is DTGVSQNPRHKITKRGQNVTFRCDPISEHNRLYWYRQTLGQGPEFLTYFQNEAQLEKSRLLSDRFSAERPKGSFSTLEIQRTEQGDSAMYLCASSLARGAPGRRQPQHFGDGTRLSIL.

There are a few counts of this clone. The gene calls are TRBV7-9 and TRBJ1-2; perhaps TRBD1 as D (6 bases). There are 15 residues in the CDR3. V lost 5 bases, J lost 6 bases, and 19 bases lay in between. Germline loops: CDR1 SEHNR, CDR2 FQNEAQ (reference sequence). The CDR3, as DNA: TGTGCCAGCAGCCCCCCACAGGGAGTAGGCCATGGCTACACCTTC. As protein: CASSPPQGVGHGYTF. The variable domain in full, with the rest retrieved from reference TRBV7-9 and TRBJ1-2, is DTGVSQNPRHKITKRGQNVTFRCDPISEHNRLYWYRQTLGQGPEFLTYFQNEAQLEKSRLLSDRFSAERPKGSFSTLEIQRTEQGDSAMYLCASSPPQGVGHGYTFGSGTRLTVV.

The chain employs TRBV5-8 and TRBJ1-2; D is perhaps TRBD1 (6 bases). Germline CDR1 is SGHTS and CDR2 is YDEGEE. The CDR3 is 14 residues long. Trimming removed 4 bases from V and 4 bases from J, with 14 bases in between. The CDR3 sequence is CASSARQAVYGYTF. CDR3 DNA: TGTGCCAGCAGCGCCCGACAGGCTGTCTATGGCTACACCTTC. Filled out from reference TRBV5-8 and TRBJ1-2, the complete variable domain reads EAGVTQSPTHLIKTRGQQATLRCSPISGHTSVYWYQQALGLGLQFLLWYDEGEERNRGNFPPRFSGRQFPNYSSELNVNALELEDSALYLCASSARQAVYGYTFGSGTRLTVV.

This clone was seen only once. The chain employs TRBV19 and TRBJ1-5; the D gene is possibly TRBD1 (6 bases). The CDR3 loop spans 18 amino acids. Trimming pared 2 bases from V and 1 base from J, leaving 18 bases between. Germline V gives CDR1 LNHDA, CDR2 SQIVND (reference sequence). The CDR3 nucleotides are TGTGCCAGTAGTATAAGGGACAAGGTATGGGGGAGCAATCAGCCCCAGCATTTT. This translates into CASSIRDKVWGSNQPQHF.

This clone was counted between two and nine times. CDR3 loop: CASTKGRLAGAYEQFF. The CDR3 region has the DNA TGTGCCAGTACCAAAGGGAGACTAGCGGGAGCCTATGAGCAGTTCTTC. The rearrangement joins TRBV19 to TRBJ2-1; TRBD2 agrees at 12 bases. The germline V gene encodes CDR1 LNHDA and CDR2 SQIVND (reference sequence). CDR3 size: 16 residues. Trimming took 7 bases from V and 8 from J; bases not matched to a gene: 12.

The chain combines TRBV27 with TRBJ2-5; a weak D match, TRBD2 (6 bases). Germline V gene sequence: CDR1 MNHEY, CDR2 SMNVEV (reference sequence). V lost 2 bases to trimming and J lost 5 bases, with 12 bases between them. The CDR3 length is 14 residues. The CDR3 DNA reads TGTGCCAGCAGTTTAGTGGGAGGTGTGGAGACCCAGTACTTC. This encodes CASSLVGGVETQYF.

For this clone: Other DNA sequences from this sample encode an identical CDR3 as well. The chain couples TRBV5-1 to TRBJ2-1; the D gene is possibly TRBD2 (5 bases). V was pared by 0 bases and J by 0 bases, with 7 bases between. Germline assignment: CDR1 SGHRS and CDR2 YFSETQ. The CDR3 has 15 residues. The chain's CDR3 is CASSLGGGSYNEQFF. For the CDR3, the DNA is TGCGCCAGCAGCTTGGGTGGAGGCTCCTACAATGAGCAGTTCTTC.

The V call is TRBV2, the J call TRBJ2-5; 7 nucleotides match TRBD2. This CDR3 comprises 16 residues. With 3 bases clipped from V and 2 bases from J, the junction kept 9 bases outside the gene matches. Germline CDR1 SNHLY, CDR2 FYNNEI. CDR3 nucleotide sequence: TGTGCCAGCAGTGATATTGGGGACTACCCACAAGAGACCCAGTACTTC. Its translation: CASSDIGDYPQETQYF.

The rearrangement uses TRBV18 and TRBJ2-7; D may be TRBD1 (5 bases). V dropped 4 bases and J dropped 2 bases, with 6 bases sitting between them. Germline V gene lookup returns CDR1 KGHSH and CDR2 LQKENI. This CDR3 contains 12 residues. The DNA of the CDR3 is TGTGCCAGCTCACAGGGGCCCTACGAGCAGTACTTC. Protein sequence: CASSQGPYEQYF.

The chain employs TRBV13 and TRBJ2-7; 7 bases align to TRBD1. There are 14 residues in the CDR3. Germline CDR1 reads PRHDT; CDR2 reads FYEKMQ (reference sequence). V shed 7 bases and J 5 bases; nucleotides not matched to a gene: 11. In DNA form, the CDR3 reads TGTGCCAGCACAACCAGGGGGTCGATTCACGAGCAGTACTTC. It is translated as CASTTRGSIHEQYF.

The rearrangement links TRBV5-6 to TRBJ2-7, with TRBD1 identical over 7 bases. CDR1 and CDR2 (germline): SGHDT, YYEEEE. The V gene end was trimmed by 4 bases and the J gene end by 4 bases; junction bases not matched to a gene: 14. This CDR3 region has 16 residues. Here the CDR3 reads CASSTTGTVIPYEQYF. Here the CDR3 DNA reads TGTGCCAGCAGCACGACCGGGACAGTGATCCCTTACGAGCAGTACTTC.

The chain carries TRBV5-1 and TRBJ2-1; D remains ambiguous. V was trimmed by 0 bases and J by 7 bases, leaving 11 bases between them. CDR3 length: 14 residues. The germline gives CDR1 SGHRS, CDR2 YFSETQ. The CDR3 is CASSLVEQRNEQFF. DNA of the CDR3: TGCGCCAGCAGCTTGGTAGAGCAGAGGAATGAGCAGTTCTTC. The whole variable domain, filled in from reference TRBV5-1 and TRBJ2-1, reads KAGVTQTPRYLIKTRGQQVTLSCSPISGHRSVSWYQQTPGQGLQFLFEYFSETQRNKGNFPGRFSGRQFSNSRSEMNVSTLELGDSALYLCASSLVEQRNEQFFGPGTRLTVL.

The chain combines TRBV18 with TRBJ2-2; 7 positions match TRBD1. Trimming removed 5 bases from V and 5 bases from J; junction bases left unmatched: 2. Germline V gives CDR1 KGHSH, CDR2 LQKENI. There are 13 residues in the CDR3. CDR3 amino acids: CASSTGETGELFF. Written as DNA, the CDR3 is TGTGCCAGCTCAACAGGGGAAACCGGGGAGCTGTTTTTT.